The 21 T cell receptor beta chains in this list originate from one sample, sequenced in a study of CD8+CD57+ T cells in acquired aplastic anemia. Investigators profiled TCR beta VDJ and CDR3 from genomic DNA template. TCRdb reprocessed the reads via MiXCR and lists one record per CDR3 protein. The sample holds hundreds of thousands of distinct CDR3 sequences, 47% seen once. For sequencing, patients were chosen who had shown expansion of CD8+CD57+ cells by flow cytometry. Sequenced input: sorted CD4+, CD8+, or CD8+CD57+ T cells (not recorded which) from PBMCs. The source is a human donor with aplastic anemia.

This clonotype was seen only once. Given a much more abundant clone one base away, this may be a read error. As the CDR3 is not closed by the conserved phenylalanine or tryptophan, this likely results from a read error. This chain connects TRBV10-3 to TRBJ1-1; D is unclear. CDR1 is ENHRY and CDR2 is SYGVKD in the germline V gene. There are 11 residues in the CDR3. CDR3 protein: CASSYGTEAFS. The CDR3 coding sequence is TGTGCCAGCAGTTACGGCACTGAAGCTTTCTCT.

This clonotype was counted many times. The rearrangement joins TRBV12-3 or TRBV12-4 to TRBJ2-7; a possible D gene is TRBD1 (5 bases). Deletions cut 5 bases from V and 5 bases from J, with 13 bases between. The CDR3 consists of 13 residues. In DNA, the CDR3 is TGTGCCAGCAGTCCCCAGGGTACCCACGAGCAGTACTTC. It yields the protein CASSPQGTHEQYF.

This chain joins TRBV24-1 and TRBJ2-2; the D gene is possibly TRBD1 (6 bases). The CDR3 runs to 14 residues. Germline values: CDR1 KGHDR, CDR2 SFDVKD. Trimming took 9 bases from V and 2 from J, leaving 12 bases between them. CDR3 protein: CATGQTFNTGELFF. The DNA of the CDR3 is TGTGCCACCGGACAGACGTTTAACACCGGGGAGCTGTTTTTT.

A note on this clonotype: Since a much larger clone is just one base distant, this may be a read error. The chain links TRBV7-3 to TRBJ1-5; D is ambiguous. The CDR3 length is 14 residues. With 5 bases removed from V and 6 bases from J, the gap between germline ends came to 14 bases. Per germline, CDR1 SGHTA and CDR2 FQGTGA. CDR3 amino acids: CASSPGRRIQPQHF. The CDR3 DNA sequence: TGTGCCAGCAGCCCCGGACGTCGAATTCAGCCCCAGCATTTT.

There are a few counts of this clonotype. V and J are TRBV20-1 and TRBJ2-3; 7 nucleotides match TRBD2. Germline trimming cut 3 bases from V and 0 bases from J; bases unmatched to any gene: 3. This CDR3 has 14 residues. Per the germline V gene, CDR1 is DFQATT and CDR2 is SNEGSKA (reference sequence). CDR3 sequence: CSARAGASTDTQYF. The CDR3 region has the DNA TGCAGTGCTAGGGCGGGAGCTAGCACAGATACGCAGTATTTT.

Many counts were recorded for this clonotype. The chain has TRBV29-1 and TRBJ2-5; D is undetermined. The V gene's germline CDR1 is SQVTM and CDR2 ANQGSEA. This CDR3 is 10 amino acids long. The V and J ends lost 5 bases and 5 bases respectively, with 6 bases between them. CDR3 sequence: CSVRVETQYF. The CDR3 DNA follows: TGCAGCGTTCGCGTGGAGACCCAGTACTTC.

A single count supports this clonotype. The CDR3, as DNA: TGTGCCATCAGTGAGGGGGGAGGGACCAGGAACACTGAAGCTTTCTTT. Translated, it gives CAISEGGGTRNTEAFF. The chain is built from TRBV10-3 and TRBJ1-1, with a possible D match to TRBD1 (5 bases). Germline-derived CDR1 and CDR2 are ENHRY and SYGVKD. This CDR3 is built from 16 residues. Trimming shortened V by 2 bases and J by 1 base, and 14 bases separated the two germline ends.

This clonotype was seen a handful of times. The chain uses TRBV4-2 and TRBJ1-2; unclear D gene. V was shortened by 1 base and J by 5 bases, with 23 bases between the two germline ends. Looked up from germline, CDR1 is LGHNA and CDR2 is YNFKEQ. CDR3 length: 18 amino acids. The CDR3 is CASSQVWVRGAEPYGYTF. In nucleotides, the CDR3 is TGTGCCAGCAGCCAAGTTTGGGTAAGAGGCGCTGAACCATATGGCTACACCTTC.

Note on this clonotype: This may be a read error, as it is one base from a much larger clone. Here the CDR3 omits its conserved ending phenylalanine or tryptophan, so a read error is the likely source. The chain joins TRBV24-1 to TRBJ2-1; a weak D match, TRBD2 (7 bases). The CDR3 has 13 amino acids. The germline V and J ends were trimmed by 10 bases and 2 bases, with 11 bases remaining between them. Germline lookup yields CDR1 KGHDR and CDR2 SFDVKD. CDR3 protein: CATGGGPYNEQFL. DNA for the CDR3: TGTGCCACTGGCGGGGGCCCCTACAATGAGCAGTTCCTC.

The chain employs TRBV11-2 and TRBJ2-7; 11 nucleotides line up with TRBD2. The CDR3 is 16 residues long. The junction had 12 bases not matched to a gene; V was cut back by 5 bases and J by 6 bases. CDR1 is SGHAT and CDR2 is FQNNGV in the germline V gene. The CDR3, as DNA: TGTGCCAGCAGCGGAAGTATAGCGGGAGGGCCTCTCGAGCAGTACTTC. Its protein product is CASSGSIAGGPLEQYF.

This clonotype has a handful of counts. The rearrangement links TRBV5-1 to TRBJ2-7; a possible D gene is TRBD1 (6 bases). CDR1 and CDR2 (germline): SGHRS, YFSETQ. CDR3 length equals 14 residues. V was clipped by 3 bases and J by 4 bases, with 14 bases between them. The CDR3 bases are TGCGCCAGCAGCTCCCCAGGGGCGAGTTACGAGCAGTACTTC. Residues: CASSSPGASYEQYF.

The V call is TRBV25-1, the J call TRBJ1-4; D remains ambiguous. The CDR3 totals 14 residues. CDR1 is MGHDK, CDR2 SYGVNS, per germline. Between the trimmed V and J ends, which lost 2 bases and 4 bases, there was a span of 8 bases. The CDR3, as DNA: TGTGCCAGCAGTGAACACACTAATAATGAAAAACTGTTTTTT. This codes for CASSEHTNNEKLFF.

The chain joins TRBV7-2 to TRBJ1-2; 11 nucleotides line up with TRBD1. The V segment lost 5 bases and the J segment 8 bases; nucleotides outside the gene matches: 10. The CDR3 contains 15 residues. Germline V gene data show CDR1 as SGHTA and CDR2 as FQGNSA. DNA of the CDR3: TGTGCCAGCAGCCAAAACCGGGGACAGGGGGACGGCTACACCTTC. It translates to CASSQNRGQGDGYTF.

Comment on this clonotype: The junction departs from germline at one end; a sequencing error may be responsible. The chain couples TRBV7-9 to TRBJ2-7; D not resolved. CDR3 size: 13 residues. Germline V lookup: CDR1 SEHNR, CDR2 FQNEAQ (reference sequence). CDR3 DNA: TGTGCCGGCAGCAAGATAGATCTCCACGAGCAGTACTTC. It encodes CAGSKIDLHEQYF. Based on the CDR3 plus reference TRBV7-9 and TRBJ2-7, the full variable domain is DTGVSQNPRHKITKRGQNVTFRCDPISEHNRLYWYRQTLGQGPEFLTYFQNEAQLEKSRLLSDRFSAERPKGSFSTLEIQRTEQGDSAMYLCAGSKIDLHEQYFGPGTRLTVT.

This clonotype was recorded many times. The rearrangement links TRBV7-9 to TRBJ2-3, with 10 nucleotides matching TRBD1. V lost 6 bases, J lost 0 bases, and 9 bases stayed unmatched. Germline CDR1 SEHNR, CDR2 FQNEAQ (reference sequence). The CDR3 runs 17 residues. This chain's CDR3 is CASSISGTGDSTDTQYF. As DNA, the CDR3 is TGTGCCAGCAGTATCTCCGGGACAGGGGATAGCACAGATACGCAGTATTTT.

This clonotype was counted ten times or more. V and J are TRBV12-3 or TRBV12-4 and TRBJ2-7; TRBD1 is a possible D gene (6 bases). V lost 6 bases and J 7 bases, leaving 13 bases between the germline ends. This CDR3 spans 12 amino acids. CDR3 sequence (DNA): TGTGCCAGCAGACAGGGAGCAAATGAGCAGTACTTC. Amino acid sequence: CASRQGANEQYF.

This clonotype was seen ten or more times. The genes are TRBV2 and TRBJ2-1; D is unresolved. The length of the CDR3 is 10 residues. Trimming left V 4 bases short and J 9 bases short, with 4 bases between. The germline V gene encodes CDR1 SNHLY and CDR2 FYNNEI. CDR3 in DNA: TGTGCCAGCAGTGGTGGTGAGCAGTTCTTC. Translating gives CASSGGEQFF.

This clonotype was observed a few times. At one of its ends the junction is not consistent with the germline gene, which may arise from a read error. V is TRBV5-1 and J is TRBJ2-5; D ambiguous. Germline V gene data show CDR1 as SGHRS and CDR2 as YFSETQ. This CDR3 is 14 amino acids long. CDR3 sequence reads: CGSSLWDGSETQYF. CDR3 DNA: TGCGGCAGCAGCTTATGGGATGGGTCGGAGACCCAGTACTTC.

About this clonotype: A much larger clone sits a single nucleotide away, making a read error possible. The gene calls are TRBV5-1 and TRBJ2-7; tentatively, D is TRBD2 (7 bases). The CDR3 consists of 15 residues. In germline, CDR1 is SGHRS, CDR2 YFSETQ. V was clipped by 3 bases and J by 5 bases, with 18 bases between them. CDR3 loop: CASSSSGGGTHEQYF. CDR3 nucleotide sequence: TGCGCCAGCAGCTCCTCTGGCGGGGGCACCCACGAGCAGTACTTC. Full variable domain (rest looked up from reference TRBV5-1 and TRBJ2-7): KAGVTQTPRYLIKTRGQQVTLSCSPISGHRSVSWYQQTPGQGLQFLFEYFSETQRNKGNFPGRFSGRQFSNSRSEMNVSTLELGDSALYLCASSSSGGGTHEQYFGPGTRLTVT.

The sample holds many counts of this clonotype. The chain combines TRBV7-6 with TRBJ1-5; D is ambiguous. V was shortened by 1 base and J by 1 base, with 5 bases between the two germline ends. Germline values: CDR1 SGHVS, CDR2 FNYEAQ. This CDR3 region has 14 residues. The CDR3 loop is CASSLVDSNQPQHF. The CDR3 region has the DNA TGTGCCAGCAGCTTAGTAGACAGCAATCAGCCCCAGCATTTT. The whole variable domain, filled in from reference TRBV7-6 and TRBJ1-5, reads GAGVSQSPRYKVTKRGQDVALRCDPISGHVSLYWYRQALGQGPEFLTYFNYEAQQDKSGLPNDRFSAERPEGSISTLTIQRTEQRDSAMYRCASSLVDSNQPQHFGDGTRLSIL.

The chain couples TRBV29-1 to TRBJ1-1, with D possibly matching TRBD1 (5 bases). V was trimmed by 7 bases and J by 5 bases, leaving 11 bases between them. In germline, CDR1 is SQVTM, CDR2 ANQGSEA. The CDR3 is 11 amino acids. The CDR3 nucleotides read TGCAGCGGGGGGGGGACGACTGAAGCTTTCTTT. Its translation: CSGGGTTEAFF.